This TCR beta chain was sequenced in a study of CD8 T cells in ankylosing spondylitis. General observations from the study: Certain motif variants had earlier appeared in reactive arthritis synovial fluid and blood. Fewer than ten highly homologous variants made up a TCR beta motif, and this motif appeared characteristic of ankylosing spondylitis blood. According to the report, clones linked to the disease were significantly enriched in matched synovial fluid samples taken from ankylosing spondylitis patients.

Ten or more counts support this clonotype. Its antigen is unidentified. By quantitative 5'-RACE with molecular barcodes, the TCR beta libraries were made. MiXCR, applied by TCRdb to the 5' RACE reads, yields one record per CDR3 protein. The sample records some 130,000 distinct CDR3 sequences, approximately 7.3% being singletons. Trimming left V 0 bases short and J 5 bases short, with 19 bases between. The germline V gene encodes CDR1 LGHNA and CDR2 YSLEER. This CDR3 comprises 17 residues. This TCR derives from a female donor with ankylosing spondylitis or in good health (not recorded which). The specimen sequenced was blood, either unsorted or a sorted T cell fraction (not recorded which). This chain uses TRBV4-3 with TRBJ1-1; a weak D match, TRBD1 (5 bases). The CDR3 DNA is TGCGCCAGCAGCCAAGAAACTCTGGGACCCCGAGATACTGAAGCTTTCTTT. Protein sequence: CASSQETLGPRDTEAFF.